In this sample, the clone carrying this TCR beta chain turned up a few times. Its antigen is currently unknown. This specimen belongs to a study of cytomegalovirus exposure and HLA in healthy donors. Study-level background: Some 80 million unique TCRs from HLA-typed donors were held in an early data release. General study findings and limits: In presence/absence analyses, roughly uniform sequencing depth across donors was assumed. Later genetic work tied a missense DCLRE1C variant to beta-chain V and J trimming. In a later analysis, most CMV-associated TCR beta chains appeared HLA-restricted.

With 60 Vbeta and 13 Jbeta primers, the PCR was carried out. Produced via immunoSEQ multiplex PCR; TCRdb's table is partial and in-frame only. Of about 89,000 clones listed, 60% to 65% are singletons. From germline, CDR1 is SGHRS and CDR2 YFSETQ. With 2 bases clipped from V and 11 bases from J, the junction kept 5 bases outside the gene matches. The CDR3 extends over 12 amino acids. This sequence originates from a human donor in good health. The source material was PBMCs. J is TRBJ1-1 and V is TRBV5-1, with 8 bases identical to TRBD1. CDR3 in DNA: TGCGCCAGCAGCTTCGACAGGGGCGCGGCTTTCTTT. It yields the protein CASSFDRGAAFF.